These T cell receptor beta chains were read from a single sample in a study of OX40 agonist ivuxolimab in advanced cancers. Profiling relied on immunoSEQ multiplex PCR, and the TCRdb table lists in-frame clones only, not all of them. The sample contains nearly 80,000 clones, about 90% of which appear only once. The sequencing used CD4+ or CD8+ T cells sorted from blood, collected in a trial of the OX40 agonist ivuxolimab. Receptor source: an adult with an advanced solid tumor such as melanoma, head and neck, liver or kidney cancer. CDR3s include the opening cysteine and the closing phenylalanine or tryptophan.

TRBJ2-7 TRBV7-2 CASSSGQFYEQYF
TRBJ2-7 TRBV30 CAWSASDEQYF
TRBJ2-3 TRBV10-1 CASSELSASTDTQYF
TRBJ2-1 TRBV5-1 CASSLTSGGSGEQFF
TRBJ2-1 TRBV10-2 CASGLSLIAENEQFF
TRBJ1-4 TRBV2 CASSVQGFNEKLFF
TRBJ2-1 TRBV2 CASSREFYNEQFF
TRBJ2-5 TRBV6-1 CASRNRQGFQETQYF
TRBJ2-5 TRBV29-1 CSALGLAGETQYF
TRBJ2-2 TRBV6-5 CASSRDRAAGELFF
TRBJ2-3 TRBV13 CASSSRLAGGSTDTQYF
TRBJ2-1 TRBV6-1 CASSERVSGRTYNEQFF
TRBJ2-1 TRBV30 CAWSTGGASNEQFF
TRBJ1-2 TRBV28 CASSLYRDYGYTF
TRBJ2-3 TRBV5-8 CASSLGPGTDTQYF
TRBJ2-1 TRBV10-2 CASSALGANEQFF
TRBJ2-3 TRBV7-2 CASSLGVFRFGTDTQYF
TRBJ1-4 TRBV19 CASRLKRTGPNEKLFF
TRBJ1-4 TRBV19 CASSVYEKLFF
TRBJ1-2 TRBV10-3 CAISESVGGDYGYTF
TRBJ1-1 TRBV18 CASSQGRETEAFF
TRBJ2-2 TRBV30 CAWRTGGSTGELFF
TRBJ2-2 TRBV5-1 CASSLARDRVTGELFF
TRBJ2-7 TRBV2 CASNPQGGYEQYF
TRBJ1-6 TRBV7-2 CASSPARTGGGYNSPLHF
TRBJ2-7 TRBV6-1 CASRDSYEQYF
TRBJ1-1 TRBV6-5 CASSSDRGNTEAFF
TRBJ1-2 TRBV13 CASSLQQGNYGYTF
TRBJ2-5 TRBV5-6 CASSLTSETQYF
TRBJ1-2 TRBV10-3 CAISEDEGQGVGYTF
TRBJ2-7 TRBV11-2 CASSQGFHEQYF
TRBJ1-5 TRBV28 CASSFSQGGNQPQHF
TRBJ1-2 TRBV19 CASSSNQGFRQIDYTF
TRBJ2-1 TRBV6-1 CASSPTSGDYNEQFF
TRBJ1-1 TRBV28 CASSLRLPNTEAFF
TRBJ1-5 TRBV18 CASSPQGDNQPQHF
TRBJ1-6 TRBV6-4 CASSDHGTGGESSPLHF
TRBJ2-5 TRBV5-4 CASSFGGAQRETQYF
TRBJ1-5 TRBV6-6 CASSHQGGRQPQHF
TRBJ1-1 TRBV2 CASTANTEAFF
TRBJ1-1 TRBV10-3 CAIRAGAGEDTEAFF
TRBJ2-7 TRBV7-8 CASSFPEDRTSYEQYF
TRBJ1-1 TRBV19 CASSHRAENTEAFF
TRBJ1-3 TRBV11-2 CASSFPGTVSGNTIYF
TRBJ2-2 TRBV6-1 CASSHYEGELFF
TRBJ1-5 TRBV30 CAWSEGQGDQPQHF
TRBJ1-5 TRBV5-5 CASSAGTGSYSNQPQHF
TRBJ1-5 TRBV28 CASSLAEGVSNQPQHF
TRBJ2-5 TRBV28 CASSPGTSGGETQYF
TRBJ2-7 TRBV30 CAWGTGPEQYF
TRBJ2-3 TRBV4-1 CASGGSKRSDTQYF
TRBJ2-2 TRBV10-3 CAIRAGTGSGGELFF
TRBJ1-6 TRBV18 CASSASGGRDNSPLHF
TRBJ1-1 TRBV28 CASSPRQGTRNTEAFF